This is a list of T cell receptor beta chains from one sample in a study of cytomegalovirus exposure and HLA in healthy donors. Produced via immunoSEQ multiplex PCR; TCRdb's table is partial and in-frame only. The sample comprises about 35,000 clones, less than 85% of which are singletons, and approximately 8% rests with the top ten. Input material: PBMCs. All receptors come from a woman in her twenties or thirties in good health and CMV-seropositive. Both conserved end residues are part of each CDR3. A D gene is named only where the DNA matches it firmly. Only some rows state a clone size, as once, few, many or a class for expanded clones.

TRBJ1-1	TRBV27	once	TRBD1	TGTGCCAGCAGTTTCGAGGGGGCAACTGAAGCTTTCTTT	CASSFEGATEAFF
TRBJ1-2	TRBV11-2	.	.	TGTGCCAGCAGCTTAGACCCAGACTATGGCTACACCTTC	CASSLDPDYGYTF
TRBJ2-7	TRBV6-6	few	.	TGTGCCAGCAGTTACCAGACCCAGGTGGCCTACGAGCAGTACTTC	CASSYQTQVAYEQYF
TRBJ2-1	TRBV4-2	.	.	TGTGCCAGCAGCCAGGGTGCTGGGGGAGGATACAATGAGCAGTTCTTC	CASSQGAGGGYNEQFF
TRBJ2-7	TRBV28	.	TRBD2	TGTGCCAGCAGGGAGCCGGGGACTAGCGTCTACGAGCAGTACTTC	CASREPGTSVYEQYF
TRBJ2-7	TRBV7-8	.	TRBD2	TGTGCCAGCAGCTTCACCGGGACTACCTACGAGCAGTACTTC	CASSFTGTTYEQYF
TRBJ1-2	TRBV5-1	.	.	TGCGCCAGCAGCTTGGGTGACAGAAACTATGGCTACACCTTC	CASSLGDRNYGYTF
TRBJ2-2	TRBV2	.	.	TGTGCCACCGCATCGGGCACCGGGGAGCTGTTTTTT	CATASGTGELFF
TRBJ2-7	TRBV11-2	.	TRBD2	TGTGCCAGCAGCTTACGTCCGGGACTACGGTACGAGCAGTACTTC	CASSLRPGLRYEQYF
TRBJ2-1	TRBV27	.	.	TGTGCCAGCAGACAGAGAGGACAGTTAAATGAGCAGTTCTTC	CASRQRGQLNEQFF
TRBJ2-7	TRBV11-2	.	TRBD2	TGTGCCAGCAGCTGGGAGGGTGGGACTAGCTCTCAGTACTTC	CASSWEGGTSSQYF
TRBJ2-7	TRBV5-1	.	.	TGCGCCAGCAGCTTAAGGGACACTAGCGAGCAGTACTTC	CASSLRDTSEQYF
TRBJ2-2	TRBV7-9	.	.	TGTGCCAGCAGCTTAGGCCAGGCCGGGGAGCTGTTTTTT	CASSLGQAGELFF
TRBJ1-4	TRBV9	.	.	TGTGCCAGCAGCGTAGGCGACACCTCAACTAATGAAAAACTGTTTTTT	CASSVGDTSTNEKLFF